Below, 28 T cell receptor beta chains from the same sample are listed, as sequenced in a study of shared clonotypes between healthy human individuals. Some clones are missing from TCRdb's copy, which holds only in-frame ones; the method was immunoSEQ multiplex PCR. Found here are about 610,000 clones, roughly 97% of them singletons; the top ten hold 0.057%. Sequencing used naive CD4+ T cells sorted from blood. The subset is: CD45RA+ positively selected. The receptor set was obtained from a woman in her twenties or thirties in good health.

The CDR3 loop reads CASSWGLAGGPSYEQYF. Written as DNA, the CDR3 is TGCGCCAGCAGCTGGGGACTAGCGGGAGGGCCCTCCTACGAGCAGTACTTC. The V gene is TRBV5-1, the J gene TRBJ2-7, with 16 bases lining up with TRBD2. Trimming took 3 bases from V and 0 from J; bases not matched to a gene: 3. This CDR3 is 17 amino acids long. CDR1 and CDR2 (germline): SGHRS, YFSETQ. Full variable domain (outside the CDR3, taken from reference TRBV5-1 and TRBJ2-7): KAGVTQTPRYLIKTRGQQVTLSCSPISGHRSVSWYQQTPGQGLQFLFEYFSETQRNKGNFPGRFSGRQFSNSRSEMNVSTLELGDSALYLCASSWGLAGGPSYEQYFGPGTRLTVT.

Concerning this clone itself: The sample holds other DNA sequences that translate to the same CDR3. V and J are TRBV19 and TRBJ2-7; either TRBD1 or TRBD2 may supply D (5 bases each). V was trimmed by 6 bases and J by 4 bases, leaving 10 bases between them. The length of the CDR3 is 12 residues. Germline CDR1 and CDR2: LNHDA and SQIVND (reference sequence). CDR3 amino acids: CASSLGGYEQYF. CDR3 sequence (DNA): TGTGCCAGTAGCCTTGGGGGTTACGAGCAGTACTTC.

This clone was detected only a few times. CDR3 amino acids: CASSQSGQPQHF. The CDR3 coding sequence is TGTGCCAGCAGCCAATCTGGGCAGCCCCAGCATTTT. J is TRBJ1-5 and V is TRBV7-6; D unclear. Looked up from germline, CDR1 is SGHVS and CDR2 is FNYEAQ. The V end was cut by 5 bases, the J end by 7 bases, with 9 bases between. This CDR3 is 12 amino acids long.

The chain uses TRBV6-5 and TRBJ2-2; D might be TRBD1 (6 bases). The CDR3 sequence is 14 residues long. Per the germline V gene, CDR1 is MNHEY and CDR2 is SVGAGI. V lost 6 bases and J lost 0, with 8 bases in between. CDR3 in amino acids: CASRRTANTGELFF. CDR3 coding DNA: TGTGCCAGCAGGAGGACAGCGAACACCGGGGAGCTGTTTTTT.

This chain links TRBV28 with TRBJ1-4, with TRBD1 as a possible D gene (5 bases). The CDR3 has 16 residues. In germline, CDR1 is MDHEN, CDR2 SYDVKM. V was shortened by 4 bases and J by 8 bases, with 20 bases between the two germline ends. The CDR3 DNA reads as TGTGCCAGCAGTTCCGGGGGGAGGAATAATCGGGAAAAACTGTTTTTT. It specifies CASSSGGRNNREKLFF.

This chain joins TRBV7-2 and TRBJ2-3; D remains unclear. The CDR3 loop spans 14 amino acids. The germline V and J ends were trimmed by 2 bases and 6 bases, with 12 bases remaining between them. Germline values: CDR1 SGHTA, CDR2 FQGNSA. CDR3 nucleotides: TGTGCCAGCAGCTTACAATTATGGCAGGATACGCAGTATTTT. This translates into CASSLQLWQDTQYF.

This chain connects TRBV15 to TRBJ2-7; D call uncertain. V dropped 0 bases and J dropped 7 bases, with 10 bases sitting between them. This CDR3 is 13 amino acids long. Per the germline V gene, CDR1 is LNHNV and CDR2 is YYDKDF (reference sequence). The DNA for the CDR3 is TGTGCCACCAGCAGAGATCCACTAACAGAGCAGTACTTC. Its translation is CATSRDPLTEQYF.

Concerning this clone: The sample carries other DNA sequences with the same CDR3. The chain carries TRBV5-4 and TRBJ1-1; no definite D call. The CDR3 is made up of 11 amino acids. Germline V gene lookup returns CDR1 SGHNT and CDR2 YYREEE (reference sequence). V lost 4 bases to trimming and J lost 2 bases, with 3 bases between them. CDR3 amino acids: CASSLNTEAFF. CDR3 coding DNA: TGTGCCAGCAGCCTTAACACTGAAGCTTTCTTT.

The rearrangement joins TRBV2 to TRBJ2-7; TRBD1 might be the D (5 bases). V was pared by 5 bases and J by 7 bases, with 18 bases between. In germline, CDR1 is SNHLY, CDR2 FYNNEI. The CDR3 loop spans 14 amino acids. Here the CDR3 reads CASSPQQGSEEQYF. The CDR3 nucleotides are TGTGCCAGCAGTCCTCAGCAGGGATCAGAAGAGCAGTACTTC.

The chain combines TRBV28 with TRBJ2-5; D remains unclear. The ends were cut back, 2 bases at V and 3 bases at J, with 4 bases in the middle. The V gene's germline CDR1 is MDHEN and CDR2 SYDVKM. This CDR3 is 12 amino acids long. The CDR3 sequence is CASSLQEETQYF. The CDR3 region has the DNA TGTGCCAGCAGTTTACAGGAAGAGACCCAGTACTTC.

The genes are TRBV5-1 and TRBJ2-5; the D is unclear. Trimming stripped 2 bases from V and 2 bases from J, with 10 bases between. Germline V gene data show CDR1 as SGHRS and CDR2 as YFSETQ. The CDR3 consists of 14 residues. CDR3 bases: TGCGCCAGCAGCTTAGGCTCACCACAAGAGACCCAGTACTTC. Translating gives CASSLGSPQETQYF. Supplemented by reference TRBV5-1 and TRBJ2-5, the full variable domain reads KAGVTQTPRYLIKTRGQQVTLSCSPISGHRSVSWYQQTPGQGLQFLFEYFSETQRNKGNFPGRFSGRQFSNSRSEMNVSTLELGDSALYLCASSLGSPQETQYFGPGTRLLVL.

The CDR3: CASSKWKNSPLHF. The DNA of the CDR3 is TGTGCCAGCAGCAAATGGAAGAATTCACCCCTCCACTTT. The chain recombines TRBV21-1 with TRBJ1-6. TRBV21-1 is labeled a pseudogene. The CDR3 is 13 amino acids.

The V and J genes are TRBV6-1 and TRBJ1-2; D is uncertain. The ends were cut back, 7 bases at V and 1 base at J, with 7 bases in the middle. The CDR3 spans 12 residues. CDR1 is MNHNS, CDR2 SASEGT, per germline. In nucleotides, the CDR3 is TGTGCCAGCATGGGAAGTAACTATGGCTACACCTTC. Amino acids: CASMGSNYGYTF.

The CDR3: CASSSYRVAYNEQFF. CDR3 in DNA: TGTGCCAGCAGCTCATACAGGGTCGCCTACAATGAGCAGTTCTTC. The V gene is TRBV7-2, the J gene TRBJ2-1, with TRBD1 as a possible D gene (6 bases). The germline V gene has CDR1 SGHTA and CDR2 FQGNSA. The CDR3 spans 15 residues. V lost 4 bases, J lost 2 bases, and 12 bases lay in between.

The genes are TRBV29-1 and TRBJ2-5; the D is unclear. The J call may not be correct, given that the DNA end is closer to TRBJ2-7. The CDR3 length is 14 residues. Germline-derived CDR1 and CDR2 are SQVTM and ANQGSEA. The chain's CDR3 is CSVGYDHFSYEQYF. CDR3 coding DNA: TGCAGCGTTGGCTATGACCACTTCTCCTACGAGCAGTACTTC.

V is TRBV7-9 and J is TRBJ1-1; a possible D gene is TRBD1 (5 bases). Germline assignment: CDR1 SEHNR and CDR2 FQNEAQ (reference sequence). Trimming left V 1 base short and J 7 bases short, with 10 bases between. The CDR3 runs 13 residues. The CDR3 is CASSLVSQGEAFF. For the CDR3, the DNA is TGTGCCAGCAGCTTAGTGTCTCAGGGTGAAGCTTTCTTT.

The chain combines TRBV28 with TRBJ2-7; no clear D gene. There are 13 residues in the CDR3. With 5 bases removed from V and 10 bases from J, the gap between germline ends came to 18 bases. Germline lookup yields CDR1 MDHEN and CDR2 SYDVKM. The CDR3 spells CASSDITLGLQYF. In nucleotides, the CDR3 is TGTGCCAGCAGTGACATTACTCTTGGCCTTCAGTACTTC.

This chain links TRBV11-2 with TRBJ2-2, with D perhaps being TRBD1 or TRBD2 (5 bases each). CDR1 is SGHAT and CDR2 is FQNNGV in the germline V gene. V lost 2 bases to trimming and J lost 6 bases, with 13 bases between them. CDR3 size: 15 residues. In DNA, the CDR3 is TGTGCCAGCAGCTTAAACCCACCGGGGCCCGGGGAGCTGTTTTTT. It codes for CASSLNPPGPGELFF. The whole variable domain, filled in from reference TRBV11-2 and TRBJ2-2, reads EAGVAQSPRYKIIEKRQSVAFWCNPISGHATLYWYQQILGQGPKLLIQFQNNGVVDDSQLPKDRFSAERLKGVDSTLKIQPAKLEDSAVYLCASSLNPPGPGELFFGEGSRLTVL.

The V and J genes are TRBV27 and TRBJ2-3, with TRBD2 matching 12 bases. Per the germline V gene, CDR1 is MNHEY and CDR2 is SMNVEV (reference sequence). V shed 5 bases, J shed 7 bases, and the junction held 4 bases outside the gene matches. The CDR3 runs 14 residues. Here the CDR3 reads CASSTLAGGHTQYF. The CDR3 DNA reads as TGTGCCAGCAGTACACTAGCGGGAGGTCATACGCAGTATTTT.

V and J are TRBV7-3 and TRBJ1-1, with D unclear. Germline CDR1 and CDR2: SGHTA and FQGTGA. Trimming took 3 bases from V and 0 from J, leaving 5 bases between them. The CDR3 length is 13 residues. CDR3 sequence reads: CASSFSLNTEAFF. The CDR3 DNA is TGTGCCAGCAGCTTCAGCCTGAACACTGAAGCTTTCTTT.

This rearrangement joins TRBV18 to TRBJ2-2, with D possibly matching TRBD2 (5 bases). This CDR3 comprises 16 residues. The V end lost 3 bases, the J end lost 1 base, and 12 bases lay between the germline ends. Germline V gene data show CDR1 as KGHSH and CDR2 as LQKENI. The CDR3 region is CASSPRGSVNTGELFF. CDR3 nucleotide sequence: TGTGCCAGCTCACCCCGGGGTAGCGTGAACACCGGGGAGCTGTTTTTT.

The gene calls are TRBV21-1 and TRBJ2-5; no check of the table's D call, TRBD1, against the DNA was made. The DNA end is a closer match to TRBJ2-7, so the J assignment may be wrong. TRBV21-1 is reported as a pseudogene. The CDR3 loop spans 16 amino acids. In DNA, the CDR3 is TGTGCCAGCACCTGGACAACAGGGAAAGGAAGGGACGAGCAGTACTTC. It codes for CASTWTTGKGRDEQYF.

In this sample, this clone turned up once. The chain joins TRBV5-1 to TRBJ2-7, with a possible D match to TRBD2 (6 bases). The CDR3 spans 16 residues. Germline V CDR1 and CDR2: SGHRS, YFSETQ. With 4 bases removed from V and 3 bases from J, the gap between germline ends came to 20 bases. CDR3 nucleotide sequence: TGCGCCAGCAGCCGACTTAGCGGATACAGCCTCTACGAGCAGTACTTC. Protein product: CASSRLSGYSLYEQYF. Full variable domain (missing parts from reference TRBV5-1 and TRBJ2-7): KAGVTQTPRYLIKTRGQQVTLSCSPISGHRSVSWYQQTPGQGLQFLFEYFSETQRNKGNFPGRFSGRQFSNSRSEMNVSTLELGDSALYLCASSRLSGYSLYEQYFGPGTRLTVT.

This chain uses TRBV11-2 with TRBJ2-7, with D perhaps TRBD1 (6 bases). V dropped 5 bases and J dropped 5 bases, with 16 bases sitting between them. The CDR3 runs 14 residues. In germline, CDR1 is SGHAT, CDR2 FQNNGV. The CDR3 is CASSPNRVRNEQYF. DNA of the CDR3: TGTGCCAGCAGCCCTAACAGGGTTCGTAACGAGCAGTACTTC.

Here the CDR3 reads CAWNIAREGLSVSPLHF. In DNA, the CDR3 is TGTGCCTGGAACATTGCCCGCGAAGGCCTCTCGGTTTCACCCCTCCACTTT. The chain employs TRBV30 and TRBJ1-6; D gene uncertain. This CDR3 contains 17 residues. From germline, CDR1 is GTSNPN and CDR2 SVGIG (reference sequence). Trimming shortened V by 4 bases and J by 9 bases, and 25 bases separated the two germline ends.

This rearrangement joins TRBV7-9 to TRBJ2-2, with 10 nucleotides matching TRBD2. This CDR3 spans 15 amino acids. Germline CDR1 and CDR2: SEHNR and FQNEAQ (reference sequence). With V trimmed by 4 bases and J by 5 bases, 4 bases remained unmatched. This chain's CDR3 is CASSSGLAVTGELFF. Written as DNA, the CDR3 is TGTGCCAGCAGCTCAGGACTAGCGGTGACCGGGGAGCTGTTTTTT.

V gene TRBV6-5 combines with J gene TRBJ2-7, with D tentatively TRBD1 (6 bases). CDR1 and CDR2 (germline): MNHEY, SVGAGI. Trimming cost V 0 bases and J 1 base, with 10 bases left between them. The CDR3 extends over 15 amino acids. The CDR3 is CASSYSTGRSYEQYF. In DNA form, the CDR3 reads TGTGCCAGCAGTTACTCTACAGGGCGGTCCTACGAGCAGTACTTC.

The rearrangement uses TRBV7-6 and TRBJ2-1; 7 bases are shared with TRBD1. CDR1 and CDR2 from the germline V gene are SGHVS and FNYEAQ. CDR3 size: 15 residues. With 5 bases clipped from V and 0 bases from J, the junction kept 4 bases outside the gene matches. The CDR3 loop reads CASSLDRASYNEQFF. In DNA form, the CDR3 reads TGTGCCAGCAGCCTAGACAGGGCCTCCTACAATGAGCAGTTCTTC.